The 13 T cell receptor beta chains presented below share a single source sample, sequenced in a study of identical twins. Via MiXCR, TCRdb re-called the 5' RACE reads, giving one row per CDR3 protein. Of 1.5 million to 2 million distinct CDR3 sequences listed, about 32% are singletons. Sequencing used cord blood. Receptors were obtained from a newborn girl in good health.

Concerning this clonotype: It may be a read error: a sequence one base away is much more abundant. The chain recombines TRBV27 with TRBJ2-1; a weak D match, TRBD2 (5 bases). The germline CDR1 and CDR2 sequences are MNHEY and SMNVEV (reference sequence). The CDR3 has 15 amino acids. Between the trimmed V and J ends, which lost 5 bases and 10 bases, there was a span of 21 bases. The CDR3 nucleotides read TGTGCCAGCAGTCCCACCAGGAGGTTGAGCTACGAGCAGTTCTTC. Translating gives CASSPTRRLSYEQFF.

The CDR3 DNA is TGTGCCAGCGATACGCGGGGGCCTTACAATGAGCAGTTCTTC. It encodes CASDTRGPYNEQFF. This rearrangement joins TRBV6-1 to TRBJ2-1; TRBD2 might be the D (7 bases). Germline assignment: CDR1 MNHNS and CDR2 SASEGT. Trimming left V 8 bases short and J 4 bases short, with 15 bases between. The CDR3 is made up of 14 amino acids.

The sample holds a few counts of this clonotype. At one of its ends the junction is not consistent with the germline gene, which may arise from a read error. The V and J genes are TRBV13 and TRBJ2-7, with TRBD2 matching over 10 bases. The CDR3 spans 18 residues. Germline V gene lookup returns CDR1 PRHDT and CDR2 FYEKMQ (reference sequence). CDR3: CASSLGYISGGPSYEQYF. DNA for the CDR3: TGTGCCAGCAGCCTAGGGTACATTAGCGGGGGGCCCTCCTACGAGCAGTACTTC.

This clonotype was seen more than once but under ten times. The CDR3 sequence: CSAFSPVKDTQYF. Here the CDR3 DNA reads TGCAGTGCTTTCAGCCCGGTGAAAGATACGCAGTATTTT. V is TRBV20-1 and J is TRBJ2-3, with unresolved D. CDR1 DFQATT and CDR2 SNEGSKA come from the germline V gene (reference sequence). With 5 bases removed from V and 5 bases from J, the gap between germline ends came to 14 bases. The length of the CDR3 is 13 residues.

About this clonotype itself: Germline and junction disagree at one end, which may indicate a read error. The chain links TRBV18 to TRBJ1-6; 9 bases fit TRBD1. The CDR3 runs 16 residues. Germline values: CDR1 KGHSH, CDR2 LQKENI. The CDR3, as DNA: TGTGCCGGCTCACAACAGGGGGCGCTCAATAATTCACCCCTCCCCTTT. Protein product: CAGSQQGALNNSPLPF.

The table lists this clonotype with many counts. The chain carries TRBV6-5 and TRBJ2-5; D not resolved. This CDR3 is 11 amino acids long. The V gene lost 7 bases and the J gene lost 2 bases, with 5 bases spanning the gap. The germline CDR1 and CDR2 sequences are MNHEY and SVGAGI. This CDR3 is CASIEQETQYF. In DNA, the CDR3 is TGTGCCAGCATTGAGCAAGAGACCCAGTACTTC.

Here the CDR3 DNA reads TGTGCCAGCAGCCAAGATCACGGGGGAGCGGGGAACTCCTACGAGCAGTACTTC. It encodes CASSQDHGGAGNSYEQYF. V and J are TRBV3-1 and TRBJ2-7; 7 positions agree with TRBD2. Trimming removed 0 bases from V and 0 bases from J; junction bases left unmatched: 11. Looked up from germline, CDR1 is LGHDT and CDR2 is YNNKEL (reference sequence). This CDR3 contains 18 residues.

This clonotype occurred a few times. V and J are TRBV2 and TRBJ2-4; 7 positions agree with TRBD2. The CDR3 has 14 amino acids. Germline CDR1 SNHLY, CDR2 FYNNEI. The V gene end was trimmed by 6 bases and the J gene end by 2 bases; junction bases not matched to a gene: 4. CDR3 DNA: TGTGCCAGCAGAGAGACTAGCTCCAAAAACATTCAGTACTTC. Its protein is CASRETSSKNIQYF.

The DNA for the CDR3 is TGCGCCAGCAGCCAAGATCTGCGGACAGCCTACGAGCAGTACTTC. It is translated as CASSQDLRTAYEQYF. The chain has TRBV4-1 and TRBJ2-7; D perhaps matches TRBD1 (6 bases). Trimming removed 0 bases from V and 2 bases from J, with 11 bases in between. The CDR3 length is 15 residues. CDR1 is MGHRA, CDR2 YSYEKL, per germline.

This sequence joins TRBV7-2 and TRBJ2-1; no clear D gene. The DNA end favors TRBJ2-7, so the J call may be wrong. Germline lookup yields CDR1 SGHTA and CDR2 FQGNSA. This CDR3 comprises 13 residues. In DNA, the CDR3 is TGTGCCAGCAGCTTAATCGAGTACAATGAGCAGTACTTC. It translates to CASSLIEYNEQYF.

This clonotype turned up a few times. The CDR3 sequence is CAISSGTHLYNEQFF. The CDR3 DNA is TGTGCCATCAGTTCCGGGACACACCTTTACAATGAGCAGTTCTTC. V usage is TRBV10-3 and J usage is TRBJ2-1; possible D gene TRBD1, 6 bases. V lost 5 bases to trimming and J lost 4 bases, with 15 bases between them. Germline CDR1 ENHRY, CDR2 SYGVKD. The CDR3 loop spans 15 amino acids.

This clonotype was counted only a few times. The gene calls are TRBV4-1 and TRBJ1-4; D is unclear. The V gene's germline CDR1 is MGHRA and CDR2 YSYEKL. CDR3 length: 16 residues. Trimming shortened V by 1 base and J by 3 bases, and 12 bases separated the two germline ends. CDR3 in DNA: TGCGCCAGCAGCCAAGGGACCATAAGATCTAATGAAAAACTGTTTTTT. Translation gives CASSQGTIRSNEKLFF.

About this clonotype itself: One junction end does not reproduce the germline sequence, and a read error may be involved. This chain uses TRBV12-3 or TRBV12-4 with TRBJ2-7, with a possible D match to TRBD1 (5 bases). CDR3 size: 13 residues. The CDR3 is CASSPGMSYERYF. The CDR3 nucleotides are TGTGCCAGCAGCCCAGGGATGTCCTACGAGCGGTACTTC.